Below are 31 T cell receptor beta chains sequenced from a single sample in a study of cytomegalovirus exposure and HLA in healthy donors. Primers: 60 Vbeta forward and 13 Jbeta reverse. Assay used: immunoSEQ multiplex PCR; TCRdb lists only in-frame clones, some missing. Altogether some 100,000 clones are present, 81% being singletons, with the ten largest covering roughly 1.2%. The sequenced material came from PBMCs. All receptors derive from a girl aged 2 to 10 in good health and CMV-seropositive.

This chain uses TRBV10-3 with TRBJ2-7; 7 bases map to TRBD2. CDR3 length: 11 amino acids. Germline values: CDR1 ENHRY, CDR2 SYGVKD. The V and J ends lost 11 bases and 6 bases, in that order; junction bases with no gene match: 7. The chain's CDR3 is CALGGNGEQYF. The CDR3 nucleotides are TGTGCCCTCGGGGGGAATGGCGAGCAGTACTTC.

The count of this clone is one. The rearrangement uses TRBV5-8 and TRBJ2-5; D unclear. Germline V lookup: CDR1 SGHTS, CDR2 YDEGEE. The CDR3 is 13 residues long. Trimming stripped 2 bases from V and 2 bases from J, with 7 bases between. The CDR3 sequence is CASSFPVQETQYF. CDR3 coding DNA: TGTGCCAGCAGCTTTCCAGTACAAGAGACCCAGTACTTC.

CDR3 nucleotide sequence: TGTGCCAGCAGTCCCCCGCGACAGATTCTTCATGGCTACACCTTC. Its translation is CASSPPRQILHGYTF. The chain couples TRBV28 to TRBJ1-2, with a tentative D call TRBD1 (5 bases). This CDR3 is 15 amino acids long. The germline V and J ends were trimmed by 5 bases and 6 bases, with 19 bases remaining between them. Germline loops: CDR1 MDHEN, CDR2 SYDVKM.

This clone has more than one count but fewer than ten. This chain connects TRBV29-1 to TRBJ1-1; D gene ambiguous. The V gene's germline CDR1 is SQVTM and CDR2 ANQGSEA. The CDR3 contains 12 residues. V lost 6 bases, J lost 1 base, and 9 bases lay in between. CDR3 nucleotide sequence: TGCAGCGTGGCCCCAGGGAACACTGAAGCTTTCTTT. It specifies CSVAPGNTEAFF. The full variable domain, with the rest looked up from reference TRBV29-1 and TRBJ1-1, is SAVISQKPSRDICQRGTSLTIQCQVDSQVTMMFWYRQQPGQSLTLIATANQGSEATYESGFVIDKFPISRPNLTFSTLTVSNMSPEDSSIYLCSVAPGNTEAFFGQGTRLTVV.

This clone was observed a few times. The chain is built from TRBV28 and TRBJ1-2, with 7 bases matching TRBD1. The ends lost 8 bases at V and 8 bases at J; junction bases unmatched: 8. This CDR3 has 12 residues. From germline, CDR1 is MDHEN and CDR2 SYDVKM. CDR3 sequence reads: CASATGIGGYTF. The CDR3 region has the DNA TGTGCCAGCGCGACAGGGATTGGGGGCTACACCTTC.

The CDR3 DNA is TGTGCCAGCAGCGGACAGGCGGGAGAGACCCAGTACTTC. Translating it yields CASSGQAGETQYF. The chain couples TRBV2 to TRBJ2-5, with 7 bases that match TRBD1. Per germline, CDR1 SNHLY and CDR2 FYNNEI. V dropped 6 bases and J dropped 4; count of bases not matched to a gene: 5. The CDR3 has 13 amino acids.

The DNA for the CDR3 is TGTGCCAGCAGTGATAGGACAGGGGAAGGAGATACGCAGTATTTT. This gives the protein CASSDRTGEGDTQYF. The chain is built from TRBV6-4 and TRBJ2-3; 9 nucleotides line up with TRBD1. The CDR3 extends over 15 amino acids. After removal of 3 bases from V and 5 bases from J, the junction contained 6 bases not matched to a gene. Germline V CDR1 and CDR2: MRHNA, SNTAGT.

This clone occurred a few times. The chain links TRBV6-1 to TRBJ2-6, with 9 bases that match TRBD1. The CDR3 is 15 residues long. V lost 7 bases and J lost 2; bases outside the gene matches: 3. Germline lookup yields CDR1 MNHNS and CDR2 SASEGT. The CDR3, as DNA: TGTGCCAGCACTTGGGACAGGGCTGGGGCCAACGTCCTGACTTTC. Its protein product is CASTWDRAGANVLTF.

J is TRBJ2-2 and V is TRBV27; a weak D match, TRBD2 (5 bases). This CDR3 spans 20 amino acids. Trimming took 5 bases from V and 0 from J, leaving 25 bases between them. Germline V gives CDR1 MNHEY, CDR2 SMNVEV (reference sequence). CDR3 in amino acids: CASSLVPLRGANTNTGELFF. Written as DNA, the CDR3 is TGTGCCAGCAGTCTCGTCCCCCTACGGGGAGCGAATACGAACACCGGGGAGCTGTTTTTT.

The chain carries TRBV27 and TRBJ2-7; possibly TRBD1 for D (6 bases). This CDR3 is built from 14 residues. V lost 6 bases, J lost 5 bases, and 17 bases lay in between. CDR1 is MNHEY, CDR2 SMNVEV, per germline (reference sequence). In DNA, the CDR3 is TGTGCCAGCAGCCCCGTGGACAGACCCGACGAGCAGTACTTC. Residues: CASSPVDRPDEQYF.

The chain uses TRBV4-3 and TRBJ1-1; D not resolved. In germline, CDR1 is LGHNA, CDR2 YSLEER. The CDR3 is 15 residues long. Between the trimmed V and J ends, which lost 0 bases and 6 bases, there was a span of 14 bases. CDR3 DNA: TGCGCCAGCAGCCAAGATTTACAGACGCTTGCTGAAGCTTTCTTT. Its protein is CASSQDLQTLAEAFF.

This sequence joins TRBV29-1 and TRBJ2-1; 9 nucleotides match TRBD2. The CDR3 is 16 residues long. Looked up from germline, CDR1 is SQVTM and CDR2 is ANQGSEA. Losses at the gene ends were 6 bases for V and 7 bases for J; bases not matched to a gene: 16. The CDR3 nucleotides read TGCAGCGTGCGGAGTAGCGGGAGTCTATTTGGTAATGAGCAGTTCTTC. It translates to CSVRSSGSLFGNEQFF.

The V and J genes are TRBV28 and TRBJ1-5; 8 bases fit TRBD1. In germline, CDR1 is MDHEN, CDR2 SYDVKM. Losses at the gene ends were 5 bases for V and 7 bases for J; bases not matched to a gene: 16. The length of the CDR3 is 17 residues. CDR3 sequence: CASSIGQGVRYGQPQHF. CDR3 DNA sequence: TGTGCCAGCAGTATAGGACAGGGTGTGAGGTACGGCCAGCCCCAGCATTTT.

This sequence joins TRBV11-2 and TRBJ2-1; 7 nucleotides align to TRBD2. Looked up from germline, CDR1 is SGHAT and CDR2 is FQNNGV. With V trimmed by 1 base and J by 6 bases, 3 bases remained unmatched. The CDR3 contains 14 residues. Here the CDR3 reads CASSLGGRFNEQFF. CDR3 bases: TGTGCCAGCAGCTTAGGCGGGAGATTCAATGAGCAGTTCTTC.

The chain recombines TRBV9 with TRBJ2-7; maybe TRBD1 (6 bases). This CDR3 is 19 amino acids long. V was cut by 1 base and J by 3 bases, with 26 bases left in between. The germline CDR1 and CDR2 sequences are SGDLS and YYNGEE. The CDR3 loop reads CASSVRVDTGSKSGYEQYF. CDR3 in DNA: TGTGCCAGCAGCGTACGGGTTGATACAGGGTCCAAATCGGGCTACGAGCAGTACTTC.

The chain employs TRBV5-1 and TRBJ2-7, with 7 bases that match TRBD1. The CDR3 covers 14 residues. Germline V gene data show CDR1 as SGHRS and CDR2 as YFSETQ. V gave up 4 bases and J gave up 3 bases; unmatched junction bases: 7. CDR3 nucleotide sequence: TGCGCCAGCAGCAACGACAGGGAATACTACGAGCAGTACTTC. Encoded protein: CASSNDREYYEQYF.

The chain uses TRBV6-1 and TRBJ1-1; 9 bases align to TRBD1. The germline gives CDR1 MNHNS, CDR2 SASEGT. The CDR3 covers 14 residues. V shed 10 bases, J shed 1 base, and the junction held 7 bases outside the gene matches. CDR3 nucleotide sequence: TGTGCCACCTCCATGGACAGGGGGAACACTGAAGCTTTCTTT. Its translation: CATSMDRGNTEAFF.

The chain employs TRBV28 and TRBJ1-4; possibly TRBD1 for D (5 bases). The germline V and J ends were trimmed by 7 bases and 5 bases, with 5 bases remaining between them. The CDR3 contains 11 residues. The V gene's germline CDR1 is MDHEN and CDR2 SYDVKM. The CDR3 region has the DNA TGTGCCAGCACAGGGAATGAAAAACTGTTTTTT. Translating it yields CASTGNEKLFF.

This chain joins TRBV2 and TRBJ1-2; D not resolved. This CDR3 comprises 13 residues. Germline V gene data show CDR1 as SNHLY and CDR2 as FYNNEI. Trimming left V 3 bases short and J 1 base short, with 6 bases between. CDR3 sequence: CASSDDFNYGYTF. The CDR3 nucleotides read TGTGCCAGCAGTGACGACTTTAACTATGGCTACACCTTC. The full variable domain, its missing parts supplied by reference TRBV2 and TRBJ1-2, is EPEVTQTPSHQVTQMGQEVILRCVPISNHLYFYWYRQILGQKVEFLVSFYNNEISEKSEIFDDQFSVERPDGSNFTLKIRSTKLEDSAMYFCASSDDFNYGYTFGSGTRLTVV.

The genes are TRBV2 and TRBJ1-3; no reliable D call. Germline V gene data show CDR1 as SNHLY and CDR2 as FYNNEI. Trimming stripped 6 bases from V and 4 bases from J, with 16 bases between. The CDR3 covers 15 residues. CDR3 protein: CASRSQDIRGNTIYF. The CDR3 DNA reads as TGTGCCAGCAGGAGCCAAGACATCCGAGGAAACACCATATATTTT.

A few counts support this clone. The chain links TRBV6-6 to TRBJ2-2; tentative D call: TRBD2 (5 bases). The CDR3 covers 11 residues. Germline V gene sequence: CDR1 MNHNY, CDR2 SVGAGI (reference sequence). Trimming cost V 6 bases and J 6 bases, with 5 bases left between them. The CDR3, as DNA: TGTGCCAGCAGGAGGGCCGGGGAGCTGTTTTTT. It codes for CASRRAGELFF.

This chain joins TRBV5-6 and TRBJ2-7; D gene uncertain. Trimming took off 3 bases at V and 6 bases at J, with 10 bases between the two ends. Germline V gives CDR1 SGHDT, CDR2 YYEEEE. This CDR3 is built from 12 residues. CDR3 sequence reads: CASSYPTSEQYF. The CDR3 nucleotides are TGTGCCAGCAGCTATCCGACTTCCGAGCAGTACTTC.

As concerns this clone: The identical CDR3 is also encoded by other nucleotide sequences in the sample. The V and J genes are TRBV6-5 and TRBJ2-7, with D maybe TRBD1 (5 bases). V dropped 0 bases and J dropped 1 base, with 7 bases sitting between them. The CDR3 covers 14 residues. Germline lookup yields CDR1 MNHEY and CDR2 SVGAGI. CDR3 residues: CASSYSQGSYEQYF. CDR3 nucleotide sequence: TGTGCCAGCAGTTACTCTCAGGGTTCCTACGAGCAGTACTTC.

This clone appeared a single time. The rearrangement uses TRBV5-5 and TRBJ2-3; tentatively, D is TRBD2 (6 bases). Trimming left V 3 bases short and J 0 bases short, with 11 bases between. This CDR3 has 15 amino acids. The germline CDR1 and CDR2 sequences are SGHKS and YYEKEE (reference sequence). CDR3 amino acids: CASSSSSVSTDTQYF. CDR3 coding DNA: TGTGCCAGCAGCTCCTCTAGCGTAAGCACAGATACGCAGTATTTT.

DNA of the CDR3: TGCGCCAGTTCGGGACTAGCGGTTTACAATGAGCAGTTCTTC. Its protein is CASSGLAVYNEQFF. V gene TRBV5-1 combines with J gene TRBJ2-1; 11 positions match TRBD2. The germline V gene encodes CDR1 SGHRS and CDR2 YFSETQ. V lost 8 bases and J lost 4; bases outside the gene matches: 5. The CDR3 has 14 residues.

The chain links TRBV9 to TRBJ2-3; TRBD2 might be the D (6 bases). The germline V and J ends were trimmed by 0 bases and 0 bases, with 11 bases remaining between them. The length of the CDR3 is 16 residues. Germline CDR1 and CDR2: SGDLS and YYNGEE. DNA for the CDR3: TGTGCCAGCAGCGTAGCTATTAGCGGAAGCACAGATACGCAGTATTTT. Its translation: CASSVAISGSTDTQYF. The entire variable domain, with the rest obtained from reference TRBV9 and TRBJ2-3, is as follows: DSGVTQTPKHLITATGQRVTLRCSPRSGDLSVYWYQQSLDQGLQFLIQYYNGEERAKGNILERFSAQQFPDLHSELNLSSLELGDSALYFCASSVAISGSTDTQYFGPGTRLTVL.

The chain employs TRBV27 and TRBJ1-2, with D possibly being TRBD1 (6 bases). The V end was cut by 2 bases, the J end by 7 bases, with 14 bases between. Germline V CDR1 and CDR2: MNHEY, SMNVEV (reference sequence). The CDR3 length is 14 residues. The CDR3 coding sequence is TGTGCCAGCAGTTTAACCGGTAGGGGGGGTGGCTACACCTTC. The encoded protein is CASSLTGRGGGYTF.

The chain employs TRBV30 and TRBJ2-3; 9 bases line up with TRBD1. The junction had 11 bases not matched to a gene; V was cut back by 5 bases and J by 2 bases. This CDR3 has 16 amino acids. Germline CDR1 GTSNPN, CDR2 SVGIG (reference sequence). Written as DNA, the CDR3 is TGTGCCTGGGAACAGGGGGCTGGGGTGTCCACAGATACGCAGTATTTT. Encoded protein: CAWEQGAGVSTDTQYF.

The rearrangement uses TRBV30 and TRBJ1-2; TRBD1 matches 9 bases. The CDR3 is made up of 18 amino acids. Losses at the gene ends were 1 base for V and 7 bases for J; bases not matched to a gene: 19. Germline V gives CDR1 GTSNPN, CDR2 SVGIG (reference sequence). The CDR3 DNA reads TGTGCCTGGAGTGCCGGCCTCCTTCTTACAGGGGGCAGGGGTGGCTACACCTTC. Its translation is CAWSAGLLLTGGRGGYTF.

The chain's CDR3 is CASSWLPGAGYEQYF. The CDR3 DNA reads TGTGCCAGCAGCTGGCTGCCGGGAGCTGGTTACGAGCAGTACTTC. The rearrangement joins TRBV5-8 to TRBJ2-7, with D perhaps matching TRBD2 (6 bases). CDR1 and CDR2 from the germline V gene are SGHTS and YDEGEE. V shed 3 bases and J shed 4 bases, with 17 bases lying between them. CDR3 length: 15 amino acids.

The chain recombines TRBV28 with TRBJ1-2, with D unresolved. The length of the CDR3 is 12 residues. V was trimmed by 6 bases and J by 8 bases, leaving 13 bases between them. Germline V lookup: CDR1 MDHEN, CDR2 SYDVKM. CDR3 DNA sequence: TGTGCCAGCAGGGTATCGGCGGAAGGCTACACCTTC. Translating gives CASRVSAEGYTF.